This note documents a single TCR beta chain sequence. CDR3 size: 12 residues. Germline V gene lookup returns CDR1 SEHNR and CDR2 FQNEAQ (reference sequence). Trimming cost V 6 bases and J 1 base, with 3 bases left between them. The source of the sample is a study of T-cell memory formation after mild COVID-19. TCRdb reprocessed the 5' RACE reads via MiXCR and lists one record per CDR3 protein. The sample shows 100,000 or so distinct CDR3 sequences, more than 9.5% of them seen only once. The chain couples TRBV7-9 to TRBJ2-2; D not certain. The receptor was isolated from a man aged 18 to 30 who had mild COVID-19 (a few samples of this study predate the infection). Cell type and time point are not known. The sample comprised PBMCs or a T cell subset sorted from them (not recorded which). The CDR3 is CASRKNTGELFF. CDR3 sequence (DNA): TGTGCCAGCAGGAAGAACACCGGGGAGCTGTTTTTT.